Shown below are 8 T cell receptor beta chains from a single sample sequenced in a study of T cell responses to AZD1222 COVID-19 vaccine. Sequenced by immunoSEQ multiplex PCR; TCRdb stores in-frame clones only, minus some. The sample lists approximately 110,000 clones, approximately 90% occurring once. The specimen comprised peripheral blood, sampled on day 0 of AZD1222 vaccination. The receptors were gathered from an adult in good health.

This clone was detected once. CDR3 sequence: CAISETGDSYGYTF. The CDR3, as DNA: TGTGCCATCAGTGAGACAGGGGATAGCTATGGCTACACCTTC. This rearrangement joins TRBV10-3 to TRBJ1-2; 7 bases line up with TRBD1. Germline V CDR1 and CDR2: ENHRY, SYGVKD. The CDR3 has 14 amino acids. Losses at the gene ends were 2 bases for V and 4 bases for J; bases not matched to a gene: 4.

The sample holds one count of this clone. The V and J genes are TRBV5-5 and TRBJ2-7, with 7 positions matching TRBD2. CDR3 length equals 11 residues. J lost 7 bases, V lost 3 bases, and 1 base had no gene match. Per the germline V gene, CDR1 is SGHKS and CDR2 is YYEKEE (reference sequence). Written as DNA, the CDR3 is TGTGCCAGCAGCTGGGGAGGGGAGCAGTACTTC. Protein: CASSWGGEQYF.

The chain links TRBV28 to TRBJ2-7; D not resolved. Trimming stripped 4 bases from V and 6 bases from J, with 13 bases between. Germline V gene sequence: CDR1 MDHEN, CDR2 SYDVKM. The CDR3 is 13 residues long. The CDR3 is CASSSFMLGEQYF. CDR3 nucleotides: TGTGCCAGCAGTTCCTTCATGCTCGGCGAGCAGTACTTC.

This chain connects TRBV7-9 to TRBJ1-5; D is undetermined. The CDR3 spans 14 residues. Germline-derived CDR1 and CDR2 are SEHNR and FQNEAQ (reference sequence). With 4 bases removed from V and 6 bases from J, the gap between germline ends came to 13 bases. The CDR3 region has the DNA TGTGCCAGCAGCTCGTCTTGGGGAGGTCAGCCCCAGCATTTT. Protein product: CASSSSWGGQPQHF.

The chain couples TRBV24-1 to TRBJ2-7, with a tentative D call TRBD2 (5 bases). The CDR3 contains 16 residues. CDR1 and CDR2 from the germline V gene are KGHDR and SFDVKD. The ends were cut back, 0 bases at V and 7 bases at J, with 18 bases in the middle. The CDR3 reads CATSDLRSGPLGEQYF. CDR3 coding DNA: TGTGCCACCAGTGATTTGCGAAGCGGCCCCCTTGGGGAGCAGTACTTC.

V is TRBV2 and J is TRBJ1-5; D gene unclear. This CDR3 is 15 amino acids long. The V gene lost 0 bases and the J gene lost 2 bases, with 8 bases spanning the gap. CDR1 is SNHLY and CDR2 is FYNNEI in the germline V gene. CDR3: CASSEARTGNQPQHF. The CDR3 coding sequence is TGTGCCAGCAGTGAAGCCAGGACGGGCAATCAGCCCCAGCATTTT.

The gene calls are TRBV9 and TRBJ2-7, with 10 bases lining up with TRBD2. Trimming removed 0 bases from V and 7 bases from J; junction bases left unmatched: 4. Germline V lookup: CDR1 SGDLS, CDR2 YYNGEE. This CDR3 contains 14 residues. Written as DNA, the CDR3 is TGTGCCAGCAGCGTAGGGACTAGCGGACTGGAGCAGTACTTC. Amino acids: CASSVGTSGLEQYF.

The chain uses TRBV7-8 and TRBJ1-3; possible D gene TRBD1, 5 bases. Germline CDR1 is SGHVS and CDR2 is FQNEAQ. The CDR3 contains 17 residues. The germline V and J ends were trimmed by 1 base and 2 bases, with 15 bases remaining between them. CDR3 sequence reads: CASSLVQVGLPGNTIYF. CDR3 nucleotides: TGTGCCAGCAGCTTAGTTCAGGTGGGGCTACCTGGAAACACCATATATTTT.